These T cell receptor beta chains were read from a single sample in a study of T cell responses to AZD1222 COVID-19 vaccine. Libraries were prepared by immunoSEQ multiplex PCR; TCRdb keeps only in-frame clonotypes and omits some of them. The table lists fewer than 120,000 clones, about 90% of them singletons. Sequenced here: peripheral blood, sampled 28 days after the second AZD1222 dose. These receptors were taken from an adult who received the AZD1222 COVID-19 vaccine. The CDR3 runs from the conserved cysteine through the conserved F or W. The D gene is left open where the match is weak. Clone sizes are given selectively: once, few, many, or a class where the clone is expanded.

CASSYYPSVRRAFF TGTGCCAGCAGTTACTACCCCTCTGTCCGTCGGGCTTTCTTT . TRBJ1-1 TRBV6-5 few
CASSPPGLNTGELFF TGTGCCAGCAGTCCCCCGGGGCTAAACACCGGGGAGCTGTTTTTT . TRBJ2-2 TRBV6-5 .
CASSLTQAVVSSYEQYF TGTGCCAGCAGTTTGACCCAGGCGGTCGTCTCTTCCTACGAGCAGTACTTC . TRBJ2-7 TRBV27 .
CASHRDDSSPLHF TGTGCCAGTCACCGGGACGACAGTTCACCCCTCCACTTT . TRBJ1-6 TRBV11-3 .
CASSQPMWDPSTRSNEQFF TGTGCCAGCAGCCAGCCCATGTGGGACCCCTCTACCAGATCAAATGAGCAGTTCTTC . TRBJ2-1 TRBV3-1/TRBV3-2 .
CASSQTGGNGLEAFF TGTGCCAGCAGCCAGACGGGAGGAAACGGTCTCGAAGCTTTCTTT . TRBJ1-1 TRBV4-2 .
CASSTTSPGTGAGDTQYF TGTGCCAGCAGCACCACATCGCCCGGGACAGGGGCGGGAGATACGCAGTATTTT TRBD1 TRBJ2-3 TRBV7-3 .
CASGRGGSPLHF TGTGCCAGCGGGAGGGGTGGCTCACCCCTCCACTTT . TRBJ1-6 TRBV9 once
CASSQGAPNTEAFF TGTGCCAGCTCACAAGGGGCCCCTAACACTGAAGCTTTCTTT . TRBJ1-1 TRBV18 .
CATGPSLTEAFF TGTGCCACCGGACCCAGTCTCACTGAAGCTTTCTTT . TRBJ1-1 TRBV19 .
CAISGPPRTSGPRDSFMRTDTQYF TGTGCCATCAGTGGACCCCCACGGACTAGCGGGCCCAGAGATTCATTTATGAGGACAGATACGCAGTATTTT TRBD2 TRBJ2-3 TRBV10-3 .
CASSPGPNTDTQYF TGTGCCAGCAGCCCGGGACCCAACACAGATACGCAGTATTTT . TRBJ2-3 TRBV5-8 once
CASSYRGAADTQYF TGTGCCAGCAGCTACAGGGGGGCAGCAGATACGCAGTATTTT TRBD1 TRBJ2-3 TRBV5-6 once
CSASYRSSYEQYF TGCAGTGCTAGTTACAGGAGCTCCTACGAGCAGTACTTC . TRBJ2-7 TRBV20-1 .
CASSRTFSGNTIYF TGTGCCAGTAGTCGGACCTTCTCTGGAAACACCATATATTTT . TRBJ1-3 TRBV19 .
CASSTRQGANSPLHF TGTGCCAGTAGTACAAGACAGGGGGCTAATTCACCCCTCCACTTT TRBD1 TRBJ1-6 TRBV19 once
CASSGGDTGELFF TGTGCCAGCAGTGGCGGTGACACCGGGGAGCTGTTTTTT . TRBJ2-2 TRBV28 .
CASSLGDTTNSPLHF TGTGCCAGCAGCTTAGGGGACACTACCAATTCACCCCTCCACTTT . TRBJ1-6 TRBV7-2 .
CASSAGQAPRSYEQYF TGTGCCAGCAGCGCCGGACAGGCTCCTAGGTCCTACGAGCAGTACTTC TRBD1 TRBJ2-7 TRBV7-6 few
CASWTGYGEQYF TGTGCCAGCTGGACAGGGTATGGCGAGCAGTACTTC TRBD1 TRBJ2-7 TRBV2 .
CASSLSEGNEQFF TGTGCCAGCAGCTTAAGTGAGGGCAATGAGCAGTTCTTC . TRBJ2-1 TRBV11-2 .
CASSASQVMNTEAFF TGTGCCAGCAGCGCCTCACAGGTGATGAACACTGAAGCTTTCTTT . TRBJ1-1 TRBV7-3 .
CASSYLRDREGGTQYF TGTGCCAGCAGCTACCTCCGAGACAGGGAGGGGGGGACCCAGTACTTC . TRBJ2-5 TRBV2 .
CASSLGGSAGELFF TGTGCCAGCAGCTTAGGTGGATCTGCCGGGGAGCTGTTTTTT . TRBJ2-2 TRBV7-8 .
CASSLSTGTHQPQHF TGTGCCAGCAGCCTCTCTACAGGGACCCATCAGCCCCAGCATTTT . TRBJ1-5 TRBV16 once
CASSFARSDEQFF TGTGCCAGCAGTTTTGCCAGGTCTGATGAGCAGTTCTTC . TRBJ2-1 TRBV12-3/TRBV12-4 .
CASSFGTGGFLSEEKLFF TGCGCCAGCAGCTTTGGGACAGGGGGATTCCTGAGCGAAGAAAAACTGTTTTTT TRBD1 TRBJ1-4 TRBV5-1 .
CASSSGLAGNEQFF TGCGCCAGCAGCTCGGGACTAGCGGGGAATGAGCAGTTCTTC TRBD2 TRBJ2-1 TRBV5-1 .
CASGTGPSNYGYTF TGTGCCAGCGGGACGGGACCTTCTAACTATGGCTACACCTTC . TRBJ1-2 TRBV28 .
CASSSTGERTGELFF TGTGCCAGCAGCTCTACAGGGGAGAGGACCGGGGAGCTGTTTTTT TRBD1 TRBJ2-2 TRBV5-4 .
CASSQETAGTSNEKLFF TGCGCCAGCAGCCAAGAGACAGCCGGGACAAGTAATGAAAAACTGTTTTTT . TRBJ1-4 TRBV4-1 .
CASSQAGAGYGYTF TGTGCCAGCAGCCAAGCGGGGGCCGGCTATGGCTACACCTTC . TRBJ1-2 TRBV11-3 few
CASSSSFDGNYGYTF TGCGCCAGCAGCTCCTCCTTTGACGGGAACTATGGCTACACCTTC . TRBJ1-2 TRBV5-1 .
CASSEDSYNEQFF TGTGCCAGCAGCGAAGACAGCTACAATGAGCAGTTCTTC . TRBJ2-1 TRBV9 .
CASHRGNEDEAFF TGTGCCAGTCACAGGGGGAACGAGGATGAAGCTTTCTTT TRBD1 TRBJ1-1 TRBV19 .
CASSQRSATNEKLFF TGCGCCAGCAGCCAACGGAGCGCAACTAATGAAAAACTGTTTTTT . TRBJ1-4 TRBV4-1 .
CASSPGGGIRPQHF TGTGCCAGCAGCCCGGGCGGGGGAATCAGACCCCAGCATTTT . TRBJ1-5 TRBV11-2 .
CASSFDGQGNNSPLHF TGCGCCAGCAGTTTTGACGGACAGGGTAATAATTCACCCCTCCACTTT TRBD1 TRBJ1-6 TRBV5-1 once
CASTPQTGSEAFF TGTGCCAGCACCCCCCAGACAGGTTCTGAAGCTTTCTTT . TRBJ1-1 TRBV2 .
CASSEGAGGYEQYF TGTGCCAGCAGTGAAGGGGCAGGTGGATACGAGCAGTACTTC . TRBJ2-7 TRBV6-1 .
CASSTTGGGTEAFF TGTGCCAGTAGTACCACAGGGGGAGGGACTGAAGCTTTCTTT TRBD1 TRBJ1-1 TRBV19 .
CAISVNPTSTDTQYF TGTGCCATCAGTGTGAATCCGACTAGCACAGATACGCAGTATTTT . TRBJ2-3 TRBV10-3 .
CASSLIGDRGDNEQFF TGTGCCAGCAGCTTGATTGGGGACAGGGGGGACAATGAGCAGTTCTTC TRBD1 TRBJ2-1 TRBV5-6 once
CASSQELPLGVFSYGYTF TGTGCCAGCAGCCAAGAGTTGCCCTTAGGGGTCTTTAGCTATGGCTACACCTTC . TRBJ1-2 TRBV4-2 .
CASSQGEGPNTEAFF TGCGCCAGCAGCCAAGGGGAGGGCCCAAACACTGAAGCTTTCTTT . TRBJ1-1 TRBV4-1 few
CASRIGNNYGYTF TGTGCCAGCAGGATCGGTAATAACTATGGCTACACCTTC . TRBJ1-2 TRBV28 .
CASSGNQPQHF TGTGCCAGCAGCGGAAATCAGCCCCAGCATTTT . TRBJ1-5 TRBV6-5 .
CASSLVGQGADTQYF TGCGCCAGCAGCTTGGTGGGACAGGGGGCAGATACGCAGTATTTT TRBD1 TRBJ2-3 TRBV5-1 .
CASSIGQGTEAFF TGTGCCAGCTCAATCGGACAGGGGACTGAAGCTTTCTTT TRBD1 TRBJ1-1 TRBV18 .
CASSDIGTGDEDIQYF TGTGCCAGCAGCGATATCGGGACAGGGGATGAGGACATTCAGTACTTC TRBD1 TRBJ2-4 TRBV3-1/TRBV3-2 .